This entry describes one TCR beta chain. This table comes from immunoSEQ multiplex PCR, and its TCRdb copy is limited to in-frame clones, with some not included. This sample yields roughly 93,000 clones, of which approximately 90% are seen a single time; roughly 2% belongs to the top ten. The data were taken from a study of preoperative IRX-2 immunotherapy in early breast cancer. The germline V and J ends were trimmed by 7 bases and 2 bases, with 12 bases remaining between them. The CDR3 contains 13 residues. Treatment reported: preoperative locoregional IRX-2 cytokine immunotherapy. Preoperative locoregional IRX-2 cytokine immunotherapy was tested in the phase Ib source study.

The sample was tumor tissue, taken after IRX-2 immunotherapy. This TCR came from a human donor with breast cancer. The chain uses TRBV7-1 and TRBJ2-7; D gene ambiguous. TRBV7-1 is placed among ORFs of uncertain function. In DNA, the CDR3 is TGTGCCAGCACCCCGGCCACAGCCTACGAGCAGTACTTC. Translated: CASTPATAYEQYF.